This is a list of T cell receptor beta chains from one sample in a study of blood T cell repertoires in COVID-19. The assay was immunoSEQ multiplex PCR, and TCRdb's table has in-frame clones only and misses some. The profile covers about 170,000 clones, with around 78% appearing a single time and 4.4% taken by the ten largest. Sequencing was carried out using PBMCs or T cells enriched from blood (not recorded which). Source of these receptors: a woman aged 50 to 65 who had recovered from COVID-19. The CDR3 runs from the conserved cysteine through the conserved F or W. Each record gives: D gene, J gene, clone size, V gene, CDR3 protein, CDR3 DNA. A D gene is named only where the DNA matches it firmly. Clone size, where shown, is once, few, many, or a class for clones that have expanded.

NA,TRBJ1-4,NA,TRBV7-9,CASSFQGTTNEKLFF,TGTGCCAGCAGCTTCCAGGGGACAACTAATGAAAAACTGTTTTTT
NA,TRBJ2-1,NA,TRBV9,CASSGTAYNEQFF,TGTGCCAGCAGCGGGACAGCTTACAATGAGCAGTTCTTC
NA,TRBJ1-5,once,TRBV4-1,CASSPDGKGQPQHF,TGCGCCAGCAGCCCGGACGGTAAGGGGCAGCCCCAGCATTTT
NA,TRBJ1-2,NA,TRBV6-5,CASGARISGDGYTF,TGTGCCAGCGGGGCTCGGATTTCGGGTGATGGCTACACCTTC
NA,TRBJ1-2,NA,TRBV18,CASSPLLSAGNYGYTF,TGTGCCAGCTCACCACTTCTCTCGGCGGGCAACTATGGCTACACCTTC
NA,TRBJ2-5,NA,TRBV7-3,CASSPMPEETQYF,TGTGCCAGCAGCCCTATGCCTGAAGAGACCCAGTACTTC
TRBD1,TRBJ2-2,NA,TRBV5-1,CASSLLGQGSTGELFF,TGCGCCAGCAGCTTGCTGGGACAGGGTAGCACCGGGGAGCTGTTTTTT
TRBD1,TRBJ1-2,NA,TRBV24-1,CATSDERQGWYGYTF,TGTGCCACCAGTGATGAGCGACAGGGGTGGTATGGCTACACCTTC
NA,TRBJ1-2,NA,TRBV18,CASSPGAIGGYGYTF,TGTGCCAGCTCACCAGGGGCAATCGGGGGCTATGGCTACACCTTC
NA,TRBJ1-1,NA,TRBV10-3,CAISPTGNTEAFF,TGTGCCATCAGTCCCACCGGGAACACTGAAGCTTTCTTT
TRBD1,TRBJ1-2,NA,TRBV28,CASRKAARRGLHYGYTF,TGTGCCAGCAGGAAGGCCGCGCGCAGGGGGCTTCACTATGGCTACACCTTC
NA,TRBJ1-1,NA,TRBV7-2,CASSATGIAPGAFF,TGTGCCAGCAGCGCAACAGGGATTGCCCCTGGAGCTTTCTTT
TRBD1,TRBJ2-5,NA,TRBV2,CASRLTGGEETQYF,TGTGCCAGCAGGTTGACAGGGGGCGAAGAGACCCAGTACTTC
TRBD2,TRBJ2-3,few,TRBV12-3/TRBV12-4,CASSSSGGHTQYF,TGTGCCAGCAGTTCGAGCGGGGGCCATACGCAGTATTTT
TRBD1,TRBJ1-1,few,TRBV3-1/TRBV3-2,CASSQDTGAEAFF,TGTGCCAGCAGCCAGGACACAGGGGCTGAAGCTTTCTTT
TRBD2,TRBJ2-1,NA,TRBV7-2,CASSVSPREGRNNEQFF,TGTGCCAGCAGCGTTAGTCCCCGGGAGGGCCGTAACAATGAGCAGTTCTTC
TRBD1,TRBJ2-5,NA,TRBV28,CASSAGQGLETQYF,TGTGCCAGCAGTGCAGGACAGGGTTTGGAGACCCAGTACTTC
NA,TRBJ1-2,few,TRBV21-1,CQNYGYTF,TGTCAAAACTATGGCTACACCTTC
TRBD1,TRBJ1-2,NA,TRBV19,CASSTRDSRRYGYTF,TGTGCCAGTAGTACCCGGGACAGCAGACGCTATGGCTACACCTTC
TRBD1,TRBJ1-2,NA,TRBV28,CASSLGGQGNYGYTF,TGTGCCAGCAGCCTGGGGGGACAGGGGAACTATGGCTACACCTTC
TRBD1,TRBJ1-5,NA,TRBV7-9,CASSLYSGGGNQPQHF,TGTGCCAGCAGCTTATATTCAGGGGGAGGCAATCAGCCCCAGCATTTT
TRBD1,TRBJ1-2,once,TRBV7-8,CASSLGGAGGFYGYTF,TGTGCCAGCAGCTTAGGTGGGGCAGGGGGCTTCTATGGCTACACCTTC
TRBD1,TRBJ2-5,NA,TRBV10-2,CASRARGQETQYF,TGCGCCAGCCGAGCCAGGGGGCAAGAGACCCAGTACTTC
NA,TRBJ2-3,NA,TRBV7-2,CASSLGAGLITDTQYF,TGTGCCAGCAGCTTAGGGGCGGGACTCATCACAGATACGCAGTATTTT
NA,TRBJ2-5,NA,TRBV6-2/TRBV6-3,CASSYFGGAAQETQYF,TGTGCCAGCAGTTACTTTGGCGGGGCCGCCCAAGAGACCCAGTACTTC
NA,TRBJ1-6,NA,TRBV29-1,CSVQRSGPDSPLHF,TGCAGCGTCCAAAGGTCAGGGCCCGATTCACCCCTCCACTTT
TRBD1,TRBJ2-6,NA,TRBV27,CASSYQGAGANVLTF,TGTGCCAGCAGTTACCAGGGGGCCGGGGCCAACGTCCTGACTTTC
NA,TRBJ1-5,few,TRBV23-1,CASSQGPQYSNQPQHF,TGCGCCAGCAGTCAGGGGCCCCAATATAGCAATCAGCCCCAGCATTTT
TRBD1,TRBJ1-5,NA,TRBV5-6,CASSYKRGTGVGQPQHF,TGTGCCAGCAGCTACAAACGCGGGACAGGGGTGGGTCAGCCCCAGCATTTT
NA,TRBJ2-5,NA,TRBV7-2,CASSSAGPTETQYF,TGTGCCAGCAGCTCCGCGGGGCCTACGGAGACCCAGTACTTC
NA,TRBJ2-4,NA,TRBV10-3,CAISIRVRDIQYF,TGTGCCATCAGTATCAGGGTTCGGGACATTCAGTACTTC